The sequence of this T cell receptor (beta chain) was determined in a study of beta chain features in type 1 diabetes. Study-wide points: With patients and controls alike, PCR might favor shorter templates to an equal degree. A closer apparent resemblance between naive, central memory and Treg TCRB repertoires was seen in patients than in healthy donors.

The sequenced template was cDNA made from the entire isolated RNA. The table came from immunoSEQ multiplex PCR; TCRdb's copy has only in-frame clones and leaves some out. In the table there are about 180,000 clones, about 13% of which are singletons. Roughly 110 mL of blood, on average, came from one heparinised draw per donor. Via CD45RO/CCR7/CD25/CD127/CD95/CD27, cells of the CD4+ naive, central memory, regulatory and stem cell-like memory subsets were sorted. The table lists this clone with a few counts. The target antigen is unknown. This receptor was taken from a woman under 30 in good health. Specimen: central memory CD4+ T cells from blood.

The CDR3, as DNA: TGTGCCAGCAGCACTCCCCGGGACTCACTGAATGATGAGCAGTTCTTC. Translation gives CASSTPRDSLNDEQFF. The chain links TRBV7-8 to TRBJ2-1; the D gene is possibly TRBD2 (6 bases). V lost 5 bases and J lost 8, with 22 bases in between. This CDR3 has 16 residues. Germline CDR1 and CDR2: SGHVS and FQNEAQ.